Included here is one T cell receptor beta chain sequence, with context. Its specificity is unknown. This sample was taken from a study of beta chain features in type 1 diabetes. The overall study: The patient and healthy donor groups were comparable for age, gender and cell yields. Overall study results and limits: A possible short-template PCR bias applies equally to patients and controls. Relative to healthy donors, patients appeared to have naive, central memory and Treg TCRB repertoires that were more similar.

The length of the CDR3 is 12 residues. The germline CDR1 and CDR2 sequences are SGHTA and FQGNSA. V was pared by 7 bases and J by 6 bases, with 10 bases between. Isolated RNA was reverse transcribed in full, so expressed TCRB transcripts were sequenced. Using immunoSEQ multiplex PCR, the repertoire was profiled, and TCRdb retains in-frame clones only, with some absent. The table lists some 900,000 clones, under 20% of them singletons. CD4+ cells of the naive, central memory, regulatory and stem cell-like memory types were sorted via CD45RO/CCR7/CD25/CD127/CD95/CD27. V and J are TRBV7-2 and TRBJ1-5; possible D gene TRBD1, 6 bases. What was sequenced was naive CD4+ T cells from blood. This TCR was sampled from a woman aged 18-29 years in good health. Written as DNA, the CDR3 is TGTGCCAGCACCCAAGGGGGTCAGCCCCAGCATTTT. It yields the protein CASTQGGQPQHF. The full variable domain, in which reference TRBV7-2 and TRBJ1-5 provide the parts outside the CDR3, is GAGVSQSPSNKVTEKGKDVELRCDPISGHTALYWYRQSLGQGLEFLIYFQGNSAPDKSGLPSDRFSAERTGGSVSTLTIQRTQQEDSAVYLCASTQGGQPQHFGDGTRLSIL.